This TCR beta chain was recovered during a study of response to subunit inactivated influenza vaccine. General study results and limits: Few additional T cells are recruited per seasonal influenza vaccination, authors suggested.

A remark on this clonotype: Antigen specificity is unknown.

TCRdb reanalysed the RT-PCR reads using MiXCR and keeps one entry per CDR3 protein. The table includes about 700,000 distinct CDR3 sequences, around 14% detected once. The CDR3 is 14 amino acids. The germline gives CDR1 DFQATT, CDR2 SNEGSKA (reference sequence). The J segment lost 7 bases and the V segment lost 8 bases, leaving 12 bases of the junction unmatched. Material: PBMCs from blood, obtained around two weeks before vaccination. The V call is TRBV20-1, the J call TRBJ1-5; 9 positions match TRBD1. This sequence was found in a man aged 45-60 years who received an inactivated influenza vaccine. The CDR3 region is CSTITGTGPQPQHF. The CDR3 DNA reads TGCAGTACCATCACCGGGACAGGGCCCCAGCCCCAGCATTTT.